A single sample gave rise to the 30 T cell receptor beta chains below, sequenced in a study of cytomegalovirus exposure and HLA in healthy donors. Sequenced by immunoSEQ multiplex PCR; TCRdb stores in-frame clones only, minus some. This sample has 180,000 or so clones, with 86% found just once. The sequenced sample consisted of PBMCs. The source of these receptors is a man aged 25-45 years in good health and CMV-seropositive.

This chain uses TRBV2 with TRBJ2-5; possibly TRBD1 or TRBD2 for D (6 bases each). The germline CDR1 and CDR2 sequences are SNHLY and FYNNEI. CDR3 length: 14 amino acids. Trimming took off 7 bases at V and 4 bases at J, with 16 bases between the two ends. The chain's CDR3 is CASTVLGGGETQYF. The CDR3 region has the DNA TGTGCCAGCACGGTTTTGGGGGGCGGAGAGACCCAGTACTTC.

The V and J genes are TRBV27 and TRBJ2-1; no reliable D call. The V gene lost 4 bases and the J gene lost 0 bases, with 13 bases spanning the gap. There are 16 residues in the CDR3. The germline gives CDR1 MNHEY, CDR2 SMNVEV (reference sequence). The CDR3 coding sequence is TGTGCCAGCAGTTCCGCCCGCGATGGCTCCTACAATGAGCAGTTCTTC. Amino acids: CASSSARDGSYNEQFF.

This clone appeared a single time. The chain employs TRBV6-1 and TRBJ2-7; 7 nucleotides match TRBD1. The CDR3 length is 14 residues. After removal of 5 bases from V and 3 bases from J, the junction contained 7 bases not matched to a gene. Germline V CDR1 and CDR2: MNHNS, SASEGT. The CDR3 nucleotides are TGTGCCAGCAGTCCAGACAGGGCCTTCTACGAGCAGTACTTC. Amino acid sequence: CASSPDRAFYEQYF.

CDR3 in amino acids: CASSLGGGTSTDTQYF. The CDR3 DNA is TGCGCCAGCAGCTTGGGCGGGGGTACTAGCACAGATACGCAGTATTTT. The chain uses TRBV5-1 and TRBJ2-3; 7 bases match TRBD2. The CDR3 contains 16 residues. Looked up from germline, CDR1 is SGHRS and CDR2 is YFSETQ. Trimming took 0 bases from V and 0 from J; bases not matched to a gene: 4.

The CDR3 nucleotides are TGTGCCAGCAGCTTCCACAGGGACAACGATGCCGAGCAGTACTTC. As protein: CASSFHRDNDAEQYF. The chain carries TRBV13 and TRBJ2-7; D is perhaps TRBD1 (6 bases). Per the germline V gene, CDR1 is PRHDT and CDR2 is FYEKMQ (reference sequence). This CDR3 contains 15 residues. Deletions cut 3 bases from V and 6 bases from J, with 18 bases between.

The rearrangement joins TRBV4-3 to TRBJ2-7; no clear D. The CDR3 is 15 amino acids. CDR1 LGHNA and CDR2 YSLEER come from the germline V gene. V lost 1 base, J lost 2 bases, and 12 bases lay in between. The DNA of the CDR3 is TGCGCCAGCAGCCAAGTTTTCGCAGGCACCTACGAGCAGTACTTC. This translates into CASSQVFAGTYEQYF.

DNA of the CDR3: TGCGCCAGCAGCTTCGGGGTTCACTACGAGCAGTACTTC. Its translation is CASSFGVHYEQYF. This chain uses TRBV5-1 with TRBJ2-7; D might be TRBD2 (5 bases). V lost 2 bases and J 3 bases, leaving 9 bases between the germline ends. Germline lookup yields CDR1 SGHRS and CDR2 YFSETQ. The CDR3 runs to 13 residues.

The chain has TRBV5-1 and TRBJ2-7; 9 bases align to TRBD2. Germline trimming cut 3 bases from V and 3 bases from J; bases unmatched to any gene: 7. CDR3 length: 15 residues. CDR1 SGHRS and CDR2 YFSETQ come from the germline V gene. The CDR3 is CASSWGGSGSYEQYF. The DNA of the CDR3 is TGCGCCAGCAGCTGGGGAGGTAGCGGGAGCTACGAGCAGTACTTC.

The V gene is TRBV13, the J gene TRBJ2-7; the D gene is possibly TRBD2 (5 bases). V shed 6 bases and J shed 0 bases, with 18 bases lying between them. CDR1 is PRHDT and CDR2 is FYEKMQ in the germline V gene (reference sequence). CDR3 length: 16 residues. CDR3 in amino acids: CASRRGWRGSSYEQYF. Written as DNA, the CDR3 is TGTGCCAGCAGACGAGGGTGGCGAGGGAGCTCCTACGAGCAGTACTTC.

This clone has just a few counts. The chain combines TRBV28 with TRBJ1-5; the D gene is possibly TRBD1 (5 bases). The CDR3 runs to 14 residues. Trimming stripped 2 bases from V and 5 bases from J, with 10 bases between. Germline V gives CDR1 MDHEN, CDR2 SYDVKM. CDR3 region: CASSLGGEDQPQHF. The DNA for the CDR3 is TGTGCCAGCAGTTTAGGGGGTGAGGATCAGCCCCAGCATTTT.

The chain joins TRBV6-1 to TRBJ1-3; TRBD1 might be the D (5 bases). The CDR3 loop spans 14 amino acids. The V and J ends lost 4 bases and 2 bases respectively, with 9 bases between them. Per germline, CDR1 MNHNS and CDR2 SASEGT. The CDR3 bases are TGTGCCAGCAGTGGGGGGGTTGCTGGAAACACCATATATTTT. Residues: CASSGGVAGNTIYF.

The genes are TRBV28 and TRBJ2-1, with D possibly being TRBD2 (6 bases). The germline V gene has CDR1 MDHEN and CDR2 SYDVKM. V lost 4 bases, J lost 9 bases, and 10 bases lay in between. The CDR3 has 12 residues. This chain's CDR3 is CASSYRGTEQFF. The CDR3 region has the DNA TGTGCCAGCAGTTATCGCGGGACTGAGCAGTTCTTC.

This clone has only one observation. The J gene is TRBJ2-7, the V gene TRBV9; D uncertain. This CDR3 region has 15 residues. V was cut by 0 bases and J by 0 bases, with 10 bases left in between. Germline V gives CDR1 SGDLS, CDR2 YYNGEE. The CDR3 DNA is TGTGCCAGCAGCGTAGGTATGGAGTTCTCCTACGAGCAGTACTTC. This codes for CASSVGMEFSYEQYF.

On this clone: Relative to the germline gene, one junction end is altered; a read error may explain this. The CDR3 bases are TGTGCCTGGAAGGGGGACATCTCTGGGAACACCATATATTTT. This encodes CAWKGDISGNTIYF. The chain carries TRBV30 and TRBJ1-3, with D perhaps TRBD1 (6 bases). CDR3 size: 14 residues. Germline CDR1 reads GTSNPN; CDR2 reads SVGIG (reference sequence).

The genes are TRBV10-1 and TRBJ1-4, with D perhaps TRBD1 (6 bases). The CDR3 runs 13 residues. The germline V and J ends were trimmed by 10 bases and 7 bases, with 16 bases remaining between them. CDR1 and CDR2 (germline): WNHNN, SYGVQD (reference sequence). CDR3 amino acids: CATTSGAGEKLFF. DNA of the CDR3: TGCGCCACTACCTCAGGGGCAGGTGAAAAACTGTTTTTT.

The chain carries TRBV4-1 and TRBJ2-7; D uncertain. The V end was cut by 4 bases, the J end by 5 bases, with 9 bases between. This CDR3 spans 12 amino acids. Germline V gives CDR1 MGHRA, CDR2 YSYEKL. The CDR3 coding sequence is TGCGCCAGCAGCCGAGTGAACGACGAGCAGTACTTC. Its translation is CASSRVNDEQYF.

CDR3 protein: CASSAPQGLSGNTIYF. The CDR3 bases are TGTGCCAGCAGCGCACCCCAGGGTCTCTCTGGAAACACCATATATTTT. J is TRBJ1-3 and V is TRBV5-4; D possibly corresponds to TRBD1 (5 bases). Germline CDR1 is SGHNT and CDR2 is YYREEE (reference sequence). The CDR3 has 16 amino acids. Trimming took 4 bases from V and 0 from J, leaving 14 bases between them. Drawing the rest from reference TRBV5-4 and TRBJ1-3, the complete variable domain is ETGVTQSPTHLIKTRGQQVTLRCSSQSGHNTVSWYQQALGQGPQFIFQYYREEENGRGNFPPRFSGLQFPNYSSELNVNALELDDSALYLCASSAPQGLSGNTIYFGEGSWLTVV.

The rearrangement joins TRBV15 to TRBJ1-2, with TRBD1 matching 8 bases. There are 14 residues in the CDR3. CDR1 is LNHNV, CDR2 YYDKDF, per germline (reference sequence). V dropped 0 bases and J dropped 7; count of bases not matched to a gene: 4. CDR3 sequence: CATSRDPGTGGYTF. The CDR3 coding sequence is TGTGCCACCAGCAGAGACCCCGGGACAGGTGGCTACACCTTC.

The rearrangement links TRBV30 to TRBJ2-2; 7 bases are a match to TRBD1. J was trimmed by 1 base and V by 1 base; bases with no gene match: 12. Looked up from germline, CDR1 is GTSNPN and CDR2 is SVGIG (reference sequence). There are 18 residues in the CDR3. For the CDR3, the DNA is TGTGCCTGGAGTGAATTGAGGAGAGGGACAGTGAACACCGGGGAGCTGTTTTTT. Protein: CAWSELRRGTVNTGELFF.

This clone was observed a single time. This chain joins TRBV11-3 and TRBJ2-1; TRBD2 is a possible D gene (12 bases). The V and J ends lost 5 bases and 8 bases respectively, with 31 bases between them. CDR1 SGHNT and CDR2 YENEEA come from the germline V gene. The length of the CDR3 is 19 residues. The CDR3 is CASSRRTGGDLAGGDEQFF. CDR3 in DNA: TGTGCCAGCAGCCGTCGGACAGGGGGCGACCTAGCGGGAGGGGATGAGCAGTTCTTC.

This clone was recorded a few times. The gene calls are TRBV28 and TRBJ2-7; TRBD1 might be the D (5 bases). Germline V gene data show CDR1 as MDHEN and CDR2 as SYDVKM. The CDR3 is made up of 15 amino acids. The V and J ends lost 3 bases and 0 bases respectively, with 12 bases between them. The CDR3 bases are TGTGCCAGCAGTTTTGGTTTGGGGCCCTCCTACGAGCAGTACTTC. Protein: CASSFGLGPSYEQYF.

This clone showed up just once. The rearrangement uses TRBV6-5 and TRBJ2-3; D unresolved. Trimming shortened V by 5 bases and J by 6 bases, and 15 bases separated the two germline ends. The CDR3 loop spans 14 amino acids. Per germline, CDR1 MNHEY and CDR2 SVGAGI. The CDR3 reads CASSPSRIPDTQYF. The CDR3 DNA reads TGTGCCAGCAGTCCTTCCCGGATACCGGATACGCAGTATTTT.

V usage is TRBV6-5 and J usage is TRBJ2-7; the D gene could be TRBD1 or TRBD2 (7 bases each). CDR1 is MNHEY and CDR2 is SVGAGI in the germline V gene. V lost 5 bases and J lost 6, with 20 bases in between. The CDR3 extends over 15 amino acids. The CDR3 is CASSTTGLGGSEQYF. The CDR3 bases are TGTGCCAGCAGTACCACCGGACTAGGGGGCTCCGAGCAGTACTTC.

The rearrangement uses TRBV28 and TRBJ1-1, with TRBD1 matching over 8 bases. CDR3 length: 14 residues. J was trimmed by 4 bases and V by 6 bases; bases with no gene match: 7. Looked up from germline, CDR1 is MDHEN and CDR2 is SYDVKM. CDR3 sequence reads: CASRRTGTITEAFF. The CDR3 DNA reads as TGTGCCAGCAGAAGGACAGGGACGATCACTGAAGCTTTCTTT.

This chain connects TRBV29-1 to TRBJ2-1, with 10 bases that match TRBD2. Germline CDR1 reads SQVTM; CDR2 reads ANQGSEA. The CDR3 has 13 residues. The V segment lost 7 bases and the J segment 2 bases; nucleotides outside the gene matches: 2. Here the CDR3 reads CSGTSGTYNEQFF. The CDR3 DNA sequence: TGCAGCGGCACTAGCGGGACCTACAATGAGCAGTTCTTC.

The rearrangement links TRBV18 to TRBJ2-2; tentative D call: TRBD1 (6 bases). V was shortened by 3 bases and J by 4 bases, with 15 bases between the two germline ends. The CDR3 is made up of 16 amino acids. Germline CDR1 KGHSH, CDR2 LQKENI. CDR3 protein: CASSPGAGATTGELFF. The CDR3 region has the DNA TGTGCCAGCTCACCGGGGGCAGGGGCGACCACCGGGGAGCTGTTTTTT.

The chain joins TRBV6-5 to TRBJ2-2, with 11 bases that match TRBD2. The junction had 2 bases not matched to a gene; V was cut back by 5 bases and J by 3 bases. Per the germline V gene, CDR1 is MNHEY and CDR2 is SVGAGI. The length of the CDR3 is 15 residues. CDR3 residues: CASSGTSGYTGELFF. CDR3 coding DNA: TGTGCCAGCAGTGGGACTAGCGGTTACACCGGGGAGCTGTTTTTT.

The chain recombines TRBV7-8 with TRBJ2-4, with D perhaps being TRBD1 or TRBD2 (5 bases each). The CDR3 sequence is 14 residues long. Germline V gene sequence: CDR1 SGHVS, CDR2 FQNEAQ. V gave up 1 base and J gave up 8 bases, with 12 bases separating them. CDR3 DNA: TGTGCCAGCAGCTTAGATCTGGGGACGGACATTCAGTACTTC. This encodes CASSLDLGTDIQYF.

This clone was counted between two and nine times. The chain links TRBV19 to TRBJ1-1; no reliable D call. Between the trimmed V and J ends, which lost 5 bases and 1 base, there was a span of 14 bases. CDR1 is LNHDA, CDR2 SQIVND, per germline (reference sequence). CDR3 length: 15 residues. The CDR3 here is CASSDDTAANTEAFF. In DNA form, the CDR3 reads TGTGCCAGTAGTGACGACACGGCAGCGAACACTGAAGCTTTCTTT.

This chain's CDR3 is CASSPRTSREPRYEQYF. DNA for the CDR3: TGTGCCAGCAGTCCACGAACTTCCCGGGAGCCTAGGTACGAGCAGTACTTC. This rearrangement joins TRBV27 to TRBJ2-7, with D perhaps TRBD2 (6 bases). CDR1 and CDR2 from the germline V gene are MNHEY and SMNVEV (reference sequence). The CDR3 totals 17 residues. Trimming removed 5 bases from V and 4 bases from J, with 24 bases in between.